Shown below are 21 T cell receptor beta chains from a single sample sequenced in a study of blood T cell repertoires in COVID-19. This table comes from immunoSEQ multiplex PCR, and its TCRdb copy is limited to in-frame clones, with some not included. The sample has about 82,000 clones, just under 85% seen once. The sequenced sample was peripheral blood. The source of these receptors is an elderly man with active or convalescent COVID-19.

The V call is TRBV19, the J call TRBJ1-6; 9 bases align to TRBD1. CDR3 length: 14 amino acids. V shed 10 bases, J shed 6 bases, and the junction held 7 bases outside the gene matches. Germline CDR1 LNHDA, CDR2 SQIVND (reference sequence). CDR3 DNA: TGTGCCACCGGACAGGGGAACGGTAATTCACCCCTCCACTTT. It codes for CATGQGNGNSPLHF.

The chain recombines TRBV30 with TRBJ1-2; 8 positions agree with TRBD1. J was trimmed by 6 bases and V by 2 bases; bases with no gene match: 5. The CDR3 loop spans 13 amino acids. Germline-derived CDR1 and CDR2 are GTSNPN and SVGIG (reference sequence). CDR3 residues: CAWSRNRGDGYTF. For the CDR3, the DNA is TGTGCCTGGAGTAGGAACAGGGGGGATGGCTACACCTTC.

V usage is TRBV2 and J usage is TRBJ2-3; 13 positions agree with TRBD2. From germline, CDR1 is SNHLY and CDR2 FYNNEI. V lost 6 bases and J lost 4; bases outside the gene matches: 4. The CDR3 runs 15 residues. CDR3 in DNA: TGTGCCAGCAGACAACTAGCGGGAGGGCCAGATACGCAGTATTTT. It yields the protein CASRQLAGGPDTQYF.

The chain joins TRBV6-6 to TRBJ1-1; D may be TRBD1 (5 bases). Germline lookup yields CDR1 MNHNY and CDR2 SVGAGI (reference sequence). CDR3 length: 11 residues. V lost 4 bases and J lost 7, with 7 bases in between. CDR3 amino acids: CASSSGVEAFF. For the CDR3, the DNA is TGTGCCAGCAGTTCGGGGGTTGAAGCTTTCTTT.

The rearrangement links TRBV28 to TRBJ2-1; 8 bases map to TRBD2. Losses at the gene ends were 6 bases for V and 5 bases for J; bases not matched to a gene: 12. The CDR3 length is 16 residues. Germline CDR1 is MDHEN and CDR2 is SYDVKM. CDR3 DNA sequence: TGTGCCAGCAGCCTACCCCAGCGGGGGATACACAATGAGCAGTTCTTC. This encodes CASSLPQRGIHNEQFF. Full variable domain (rest looked up from reference TRBV28 and TRBJ2-1): DVKVTQSSRYLVKRTGEKVFLECVQDMDHENMFWYRQDPGLGLRLIYFSYDVKMKEKGDIPEGYSVSREKKERFSLILESASTNQTSMYLCASSLPQRGIHNEQFFGPGTRLTVL.

The J gene is TRBJ2-1, the V gene TRBV2, with TRBD2 matching 7 bases. The CDR3 contains 11 residues. V lost 8 bases to trimming and J lost 8 bases; unmatched junction nucleotides: 3. From germline, CDR1 is SNHLY and CDR2 FYNNEI. CDR3 sequence reads: CASARGYEQFF. The DNA of the CDR3 is TGTGCCAGCGCGCGGGGGTATGAGCAGTTCTTC.

CDR3 loop: CASSLASGGALDTQYF. CDR3 nucleotides: TGCGCCAGCAGCTTGGCCTCGGGAGGGGCCCTTGATACGCAGTATTTT. This chain links TRBV5-1 with TRBJ2-3; 8 bases fit TRBD2. The V gene end was trimmed by 0 bases and the J gene end by 6 bases; junction bases not matched to a gene: 9. Germline V gene data show CDR1 as SGHRS and CDR2 as YFSETQ. This CDR3 has 16 residues. Supplemented by reference TRBV5-1 and TRBJ2-3, the full variable domain reads KAGVTQTPRYLIKTRGQQVTLSCSPISGHRSVSWYQQTPGQGLQFLFEYFSETQRNKGNFPGRFSGRQFSNSRSEMNVSTLELGDSALYLCASSLASGGALDTQYFGPGTRLTVL.

The V call is TRBV4-1, the J call TRBJ1-4; 7 positions agree with TRBD1. The V gene's germline CDR1 is MGHRA and CDR2 YSYEKL. J lost 3 bases, V lost 3 bases, and 4 bases had no gene match. The CDR3 has 15 amino acids. The CDR3 region is CASSQVQGANEKLFF. The CDR3 DNA reads TGCGCCAGCAGCCAGGTCCAGGGGGCTAATGAAAAACTGTTTTTT.

V and J are TRBV19 and TRBJ1-5, with 7 bases matching TRBD1. CDR1 is LNHDA and CDR2 is SQIVND in the germline V gene (reference sequence). The CDR3 runs to 15 residues. V lost 6 bases, J lost 6 bases, and 11 bases stayed unmatched. The CDR3 protein is CASSRDREGGQPQHF. DNA for the CDR3: TGTGCCAGTAGCCGCGACAGGGAAGGTGGTCAGCCCCAGCATTTT.

The V and J genes are TRBV7-2 and TRBJ1-5; TRBD1 is a possible D gene (6 bases). V was trimmed by 6 bases and J by 5 bases, leaving 14 bases between them. This CDR3 region has 14 residues. Per germline, CDR1 SGHTA and CDR2 FQGNSA. The CDR3 bases are TGTGCCAGCAGTTTAATCTCAGGGGATCAGCCCCAGCATTTT. This sequence encodes CASSLISGDQPQHF.

The rearrangement links TRBV3-1 (or the pseudogene TRBV3-2) to TRBJ1-2; D is possibly TRBD1 (5 bases). This CDR3 is 16 amino acids long. The germline V and J ends were trimmed by 4 bases and 4 bases, with 19 bases remaining between them. The germline V gene has CDR1 LGHDT and CDR2 YNNKEL (reference sequence). CDR3 sequence (DNA): TGTGCCAGCAGCCCCCCTAAACCAGGGTTGGCCTATGGCTACACCTTC. This gives the protein CASSPPKPGLAYGYTF.

The DNA for the CDR3 is TGTGCCAGTAGTATCGCACAGATTAGCAATCAGCCCCAGCATTTT. Its protein product is CASSIAQISNQPQHF. The chain employs TRBV19 and TRBJ1-5; D remains ambiguous. Per the germline V gene, CDR1 is LNHDA and CDR2 is SQIVND (reference sequence). The length of the CDR3 is 15 residues. Trimming cost V 3 bases and J 0 bases, with 9 bases left between them.

The chain couples TRBV7-2 to TRBJ2-2, with D possibly being TRBD2 (6 bases). The CDR3 extends over 15 amino acids. The V end lost 2 bases, the J end lost 4 bases, and 11 bases lay between the germline ends. The germline CDR1 and CDR2 sequences are SGHTA and FQGNSA. This chain's CDR3 is CASSLLGGSTGELFF. CDR3 nucleotide sequence: TGTGCCAGCAGCTTACTAGGAGGGAGCACCGGGGAGCTGTTTTTT. The full variable domain, rest sourced from reference TRBV7-2 and TRBJ2-2, is GAGVSQSPSNKVTEKGKDVELRCDPISGHTALYWYRQSLGQGLEFLIYFQGNSAPDKSGLPSDRFSAERTGGSVSTLTIQRTQQEDSAVYLCASSLLGGSTGELFFGEGSRLTVL.

The chain links TRBV5-1 to TRBJ2-1; TRBD2 agrees at 10 bases. The germline V gene has CDR1 SGHRS and CDR2 YFSETQ. Trimming cost V 3 bases and J 7 bases; bases outside gene matches: 10. This CDR3 is built from 16 residues. Here the CDR3 reads CASSSLPLTSGNEQFF. In DNA, the CDR3 is TGCGCCAGCAGCTCACTGCCCCTGACTAGCGGGAATGAGCAGTTCTTC.

This clone was seen only a few times. The chain couples TRBV7-2 to TRBJ1-1; 8 bases are shared with TRBD1. Germline CDR1 and CDR2: SGHTA and FQGNSA. The CDR3 totals 14 residues. The ends lost 2 bases at V and 4 bases at J; junction bases unmatched: 3. Here the CDR3 reads CASSLQGATTEAFF. The CDR3 DNA sequence: TGTGCCAGCAGCTTACAGGGGGCGACCACTGAAGCTTTCTTT.

This chain links TRBV27 with TRBJ1-6; D is ambiguous. The V end was cut by 5 bases, the J end by 8 bases, with 19 bases between. The CDR3 sequence is 16 residues long. Germline loops: CDR1 MNHEY, CDR2 SMNVEV (reference sequence). This CDR3 is CASSAFWAGVDSPLHF. The CDR3 DNA reads TGTGCCAGCAGTGCTTTTTGGGCCGGGGTTGATTCACCCCTCCACTTT.

V gene TRBV5-1 combines with J gene TRBJ2-1; perhaps TRBD2 as D (7 bases). This CDR3 is built from 14 residues. Trimming took off 0 bases at V and 7 bases at J, with 11 bases between the two ends. Germline V CDR1 and CDR2: SGHRS, YFSETQ. The CDR3 DNA reads TGCGCCAGCAGCTTGGTGCGGGGGCAAAATGAGCAGTTCTTC. The encoded protein is CASSLVRGQNEQFF. The complete variable domain, with remaining parts taken from reference TRBV5-1 and TRBJ2-1, reads KAGVTQTPRYLIKTRGQQVTLSCSPISGHRSVSWYQQTPGQGLQFLFEYFSETQRNKGNFPGRFSGRQFSNSRSEMNVSTLELGDSALYLCASSLVRGQNEQFFGPGTRLTVL.

V gene TRBV5-1 combines with J gene TRBJ2-3; TRBD2 is a possible D gene (5 bases). CDR1 SGHRS and CDR2 YFSETQ come from the germline V gene. The CDR3 consists of 16 residues. Trimming stripped 2 bases from V and 1 base from J, with 14 bases between. CDR3 bases: TGCGCCAGCAGCTTAATAGAGCGGCGAGGCACAGATACGCAGTATTTT. Translated, it gives CASSLIERRGTDTQYF.

The chain couples TRBV19 to TRBJ2-5; the match to TRBD2 covers 7 bases. CDR1 is LNHDA, CDR2 SQIVND, per germline (reference sequence). J lost 1 base, V lost 2 bases, and 13 bases had no gene match. The CDR3 spans 18 residues. DNA of the CDR3: TGTGCCAGTAGTATATCCGCCGTAGGACGGACTAGCCAAGAGACCCAGTACTTC. This translates into CASSISAVGRTSQETQYF. The variable domain in full, with the rest retrieved from reference TRBV19 and TRBJ2-5, is DGGITQSPKYLFRKEGQNVTLSCEQNLNHDAMYWYRQDPGQGLRLIYYSQIVNDFQKGDIAEGYSVSREKKESFPLTVTSAQKNPTAFYLCASSISAVGRTSQETQYFGPGTRLLVL.

The chain has TRBV7-2 and TRBJ2-3, with D perhaps TRBD2 (7 bases). V lost 5 bases, J lost 0 bases, and 18 bases lay in between. Germline V gene lookup returns CDR1 SGHTA and CDR2 FQGNSA. The CDR3 spans 17 residues. DNA for the CDR3: TGTGCCAGCAGCCCCGGTTTGGGGGGGGCTAGCACAGATACGCAGTATTTT. Its protein product is CASSPGLGGASTDTQYF.

The J gene is TRBJ2-6, the V gene TRBV6-1, with D maybe TRBD1 (5 bases). This CDR3 contains 18 residues. The germline CDR1 and CDR2 sequences are MNHNS and SASEGT. Trimming took 3 bases from V and 0 from J, leaving 15 bases between them. The CDR3 DNA follows: TGTGCCAGCAGTGACACCGGACAACCTGGCTCTGGGGCCAACGTCCTGACTTTC. Its translation: CASSDTGQPGSGANVLTF.